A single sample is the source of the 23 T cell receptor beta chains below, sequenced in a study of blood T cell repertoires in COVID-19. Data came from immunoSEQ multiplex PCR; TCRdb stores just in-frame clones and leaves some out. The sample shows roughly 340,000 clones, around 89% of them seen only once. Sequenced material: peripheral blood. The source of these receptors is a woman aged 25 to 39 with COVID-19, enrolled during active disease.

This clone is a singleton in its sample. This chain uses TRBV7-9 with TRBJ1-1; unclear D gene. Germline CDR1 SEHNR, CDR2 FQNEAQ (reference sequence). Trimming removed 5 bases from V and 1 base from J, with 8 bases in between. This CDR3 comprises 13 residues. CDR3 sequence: CASSRTGNTEAFF. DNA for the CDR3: TGTGCCAGCAGCCGTACTGGGAACACTGAAGCTTTCTTT. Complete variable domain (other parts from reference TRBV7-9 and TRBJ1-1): DTGVSQNPRHKITKRGQNVTFRCDPISEHNRLYWYRQTLGQGPEFLTYFQNEAQLEKSRLLSDRFSAERPKGSFSTLEIQRTEQGDSAMYLCASSRTGNTEAFFGQGTRLTVV.

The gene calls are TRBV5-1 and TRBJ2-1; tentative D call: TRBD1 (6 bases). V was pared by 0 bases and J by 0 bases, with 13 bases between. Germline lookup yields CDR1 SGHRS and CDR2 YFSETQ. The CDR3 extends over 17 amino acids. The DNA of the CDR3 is TGCGCCAGCAGCTTGGCCGCGGACAGTAGCTCCTACAATGAGCAGTTCTTC. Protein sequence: CASSLAADSSSYNEQFF.

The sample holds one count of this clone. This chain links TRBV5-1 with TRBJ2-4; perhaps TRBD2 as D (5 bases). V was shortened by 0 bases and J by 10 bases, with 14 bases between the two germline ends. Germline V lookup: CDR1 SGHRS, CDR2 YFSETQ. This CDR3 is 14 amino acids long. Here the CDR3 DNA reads TGCGCCAGCAGCTTGGGCCAGTCGTCGGGAATTCAGTACTTC. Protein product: CASSLGQSSGIQYF.

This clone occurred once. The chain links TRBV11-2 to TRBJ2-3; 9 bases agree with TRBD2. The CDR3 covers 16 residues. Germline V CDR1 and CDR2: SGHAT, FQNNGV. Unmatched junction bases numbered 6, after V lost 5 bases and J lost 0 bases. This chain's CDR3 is CASSRSGGLSTDTQYF. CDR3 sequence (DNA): TGTGCCAGCAGCCGTAGCGGGGGCCTTAGCACAGATACGCAGTATTTT.

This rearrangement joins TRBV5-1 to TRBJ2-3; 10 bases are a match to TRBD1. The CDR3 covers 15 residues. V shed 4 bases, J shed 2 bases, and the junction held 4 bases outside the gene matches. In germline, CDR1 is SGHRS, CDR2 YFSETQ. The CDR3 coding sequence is TGCGCCAGCAGCCAGGGACAGGGGCTCACAGATACGCAGTATTTT. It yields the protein CASSQGQGLTDTQYF. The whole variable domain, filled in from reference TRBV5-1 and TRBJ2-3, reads KAGVTQTPRYLIKTRGQQVTLSCSPISGHRSVSWYQQTPGQGLQFLFEYFSETQRNKGNFPGRFSGRQFSNSRSEMNVSTLELGDSALYLCASSQGQGLTDTQYFGPGTRLTVL.

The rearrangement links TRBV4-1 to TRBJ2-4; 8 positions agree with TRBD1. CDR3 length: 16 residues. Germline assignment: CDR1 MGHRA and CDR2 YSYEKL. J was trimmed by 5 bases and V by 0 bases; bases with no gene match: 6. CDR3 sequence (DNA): TGCGCCAGCAGCCAAGATCCGGACAGGGTGCAAAACATTCAGTACTTC. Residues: CASSQDPDRVQNIQYF.

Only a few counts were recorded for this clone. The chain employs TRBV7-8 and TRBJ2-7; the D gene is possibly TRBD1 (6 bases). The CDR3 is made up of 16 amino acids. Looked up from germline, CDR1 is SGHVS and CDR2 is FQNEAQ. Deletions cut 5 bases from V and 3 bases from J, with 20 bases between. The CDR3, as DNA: TGTGCCAGCAGCCCGACCAGGGGTCCGGACATCTACGAGCAGTACTTC. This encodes CASSPTRGPDIYEQYF.

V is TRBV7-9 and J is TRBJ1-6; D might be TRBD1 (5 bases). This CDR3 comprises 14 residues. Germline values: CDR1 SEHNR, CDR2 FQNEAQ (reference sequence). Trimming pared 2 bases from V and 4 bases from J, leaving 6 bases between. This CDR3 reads CASSLSGYNSPLHF. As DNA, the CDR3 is TGTGCCAGCAGCTTATCAGGGTATAATTCACCCCTCCACTTT. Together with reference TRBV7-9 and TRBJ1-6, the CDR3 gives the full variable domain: DTGVSQNPRHKITKRGQNVTFRCDPISEHNRLYWYRQTLGQGPEFLTYFQNEAQLEKSRLLSDRFSAERPKGSFSTLEIQRTEQGDSAMYLCASSLSGYNSPLHFGNGTRLTVT.

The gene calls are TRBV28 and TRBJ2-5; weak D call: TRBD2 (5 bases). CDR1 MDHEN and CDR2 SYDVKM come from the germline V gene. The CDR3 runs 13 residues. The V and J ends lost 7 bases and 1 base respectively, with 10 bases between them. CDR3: CASTPRGQETQYF. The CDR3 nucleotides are TGTGCCAGCACCCCCCGGGGCCAAGAGACCCAGTACTTC. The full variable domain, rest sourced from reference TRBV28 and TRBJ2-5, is DVKVTQSSRYLVKRTGEKVFLECVQDMDHENMFWYRQDPGLGLRLIYFSYDVKMKEKGDIPEGYSVSREKKERFSLILESASTNQTSMYLCASTPRGQETQYFGPGTRLLVL.

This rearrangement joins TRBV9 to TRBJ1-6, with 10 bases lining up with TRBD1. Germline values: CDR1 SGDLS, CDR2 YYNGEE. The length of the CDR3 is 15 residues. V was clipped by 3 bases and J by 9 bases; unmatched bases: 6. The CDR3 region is CASSGSGTGVSPLHF. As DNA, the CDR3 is TGTGCCAGCAGCGGGTCCGGGACAGGGGTTTCACCCCTCCACTTT.

This CDR3 reads CASSEGRDGYTF. CDR3 nucleotides: TGTGCCAGCAGTGAGGGGAGGGATGGCTACACCTTC. This rearrangement joins TRBV27 to TRBJ1-2, with D perhaps matching TRBD1 (5 bases). CDR1 and CDR2 from the germline V gene are MNHEY and SMNVEV (reference sequence). The V end lost 5 bases, the J end lost 6 bases, and 10 bases lay between the germline ends. The length of the CDR3 is 12 residues.

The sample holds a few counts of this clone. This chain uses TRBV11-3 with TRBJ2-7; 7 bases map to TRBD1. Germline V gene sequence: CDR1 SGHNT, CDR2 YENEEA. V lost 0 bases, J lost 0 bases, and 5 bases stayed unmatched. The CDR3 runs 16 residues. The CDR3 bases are TGTGCCAGCAGCTTAGATAAGGGACAGAGCTCCTACGAGCAGTACTTC. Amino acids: CASSLDKGQSSYEQYF.

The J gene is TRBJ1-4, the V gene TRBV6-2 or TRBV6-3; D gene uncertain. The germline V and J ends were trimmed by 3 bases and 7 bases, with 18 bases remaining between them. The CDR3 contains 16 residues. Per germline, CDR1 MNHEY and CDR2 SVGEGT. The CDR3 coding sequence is TGTGCCAGCAGTTATAGAAGGACCCGAGGGTCTGAAAAACTGTTTTTT. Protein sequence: CASSYRRTRGSEKLFF.

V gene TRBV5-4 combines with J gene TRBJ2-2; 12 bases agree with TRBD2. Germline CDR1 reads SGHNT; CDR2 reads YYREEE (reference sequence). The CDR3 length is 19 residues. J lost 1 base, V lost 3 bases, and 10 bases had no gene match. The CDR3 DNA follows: TGTGCCAGCAGCTCACTAGCGGGGGGTGCTATTCTGAACACCGGGGAGCTGTTTTTT. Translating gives CASSSLAGGAILNTGELFF.

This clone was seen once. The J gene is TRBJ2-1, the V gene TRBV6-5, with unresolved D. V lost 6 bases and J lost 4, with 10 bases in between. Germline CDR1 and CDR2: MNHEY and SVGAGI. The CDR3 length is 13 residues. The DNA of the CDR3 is TGTGCCAGCAGAACTGGGCGTTACAATGAGCAGTTCTTC. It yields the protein CASRTGRYNEQFF.

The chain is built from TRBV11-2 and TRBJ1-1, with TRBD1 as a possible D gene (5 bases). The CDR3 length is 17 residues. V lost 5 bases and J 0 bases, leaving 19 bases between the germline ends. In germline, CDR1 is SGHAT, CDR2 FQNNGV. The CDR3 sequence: CASSVGGQGFMNTEAFF. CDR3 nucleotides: TGTGCCAGCAGCGTCGGAGGGCAGGGATTCATGAACACTGAAGCTTTCTTT.

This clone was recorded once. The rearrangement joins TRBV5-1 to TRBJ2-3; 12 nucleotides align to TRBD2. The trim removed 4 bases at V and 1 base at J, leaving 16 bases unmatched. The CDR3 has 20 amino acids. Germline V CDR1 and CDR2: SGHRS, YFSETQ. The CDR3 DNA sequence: TGCGCCAGCAGCCCGACAGGACTAGCGGGATGGACCCCCGGCACAGATACGCAGTATTTT. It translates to CASSPTGLAGWTPGTDTQYF. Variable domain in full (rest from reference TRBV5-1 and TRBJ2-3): KAGVTQTPRYLIKTRGQQVTLSCSPISGHRSVSWYQQTPGQGLQFLFEYFSETQRNKGNFPGRFSGRQFSNSRSEMNVSTLELGDSALYLCASSPTGLAGWTPGTDTQYFGPGTRLTVL.

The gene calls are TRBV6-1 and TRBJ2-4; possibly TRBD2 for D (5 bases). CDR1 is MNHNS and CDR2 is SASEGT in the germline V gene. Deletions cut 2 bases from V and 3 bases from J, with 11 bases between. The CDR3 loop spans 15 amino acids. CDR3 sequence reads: CASSERGVGKNIQYF. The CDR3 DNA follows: TGTGCCAGCAGTGAACGGGGTGTAGGCAAAAACATTCAGTACTTC.

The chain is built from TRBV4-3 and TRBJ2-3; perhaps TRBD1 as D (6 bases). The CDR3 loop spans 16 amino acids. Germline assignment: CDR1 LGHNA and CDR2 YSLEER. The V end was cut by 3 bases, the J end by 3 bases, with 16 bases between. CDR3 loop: CASSQYYRVGTDTQYF. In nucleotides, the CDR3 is TGCGCCAGCAGCCAGTATTACAGGGTCGGGACAGATACGCAGTATTTT.

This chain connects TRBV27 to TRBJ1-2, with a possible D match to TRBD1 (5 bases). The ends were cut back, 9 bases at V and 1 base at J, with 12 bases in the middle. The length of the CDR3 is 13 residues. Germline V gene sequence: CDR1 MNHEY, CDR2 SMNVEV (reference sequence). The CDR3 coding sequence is TGTGCCAGTTCCAGGGTGAATAACTATGGCTACACCTTC. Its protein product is CASSRVNNYGYTF.

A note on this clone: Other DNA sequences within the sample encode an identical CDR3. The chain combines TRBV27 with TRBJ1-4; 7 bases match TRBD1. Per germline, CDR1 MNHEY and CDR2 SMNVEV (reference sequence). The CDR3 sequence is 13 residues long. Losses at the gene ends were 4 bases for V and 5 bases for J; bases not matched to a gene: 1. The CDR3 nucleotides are TGTGCCAGCAGTTCCAGGGGGAATGAAAAACTGTTTTTT. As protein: CASSSRGNEKLFF.

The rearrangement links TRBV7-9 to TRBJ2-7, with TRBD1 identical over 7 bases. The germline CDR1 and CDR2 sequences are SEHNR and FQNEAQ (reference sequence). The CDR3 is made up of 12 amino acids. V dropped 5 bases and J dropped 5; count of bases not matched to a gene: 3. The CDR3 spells CASSRDSHEQYF. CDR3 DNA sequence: TGTGCCAGCAGCCGGGACAGTCACGAGCAGTACTTC. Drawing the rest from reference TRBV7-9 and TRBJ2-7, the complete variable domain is DTGVSQNPRHKITKRGQNVTFRCDPISEHNRLYWYRQTLGQGPEFLTYFQNEAQLEKSRLLSDRFSAERPKGSFSTLEIQRTEQGDSAMYLCASSRDSHEQYFGPGTRLTVT.

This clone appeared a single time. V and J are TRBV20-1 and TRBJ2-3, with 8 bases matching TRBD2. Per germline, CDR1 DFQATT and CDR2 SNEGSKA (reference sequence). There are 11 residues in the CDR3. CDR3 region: CTLAAHDTQYF. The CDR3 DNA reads TGCACACTAGCGGCCCATGATACGCAGTATTTT.